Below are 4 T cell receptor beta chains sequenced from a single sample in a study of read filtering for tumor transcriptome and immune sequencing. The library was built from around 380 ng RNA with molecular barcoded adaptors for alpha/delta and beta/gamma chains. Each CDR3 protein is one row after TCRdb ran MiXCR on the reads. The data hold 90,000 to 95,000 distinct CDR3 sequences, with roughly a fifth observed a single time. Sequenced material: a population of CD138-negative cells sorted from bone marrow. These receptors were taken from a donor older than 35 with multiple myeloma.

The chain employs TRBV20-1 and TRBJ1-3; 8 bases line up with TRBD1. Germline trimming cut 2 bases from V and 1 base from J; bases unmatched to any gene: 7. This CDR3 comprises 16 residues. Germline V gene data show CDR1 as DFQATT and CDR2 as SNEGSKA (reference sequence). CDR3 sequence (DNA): TGCAGTGCTAGAAGGGTGACAGGGGTTTCTGGAAACACCATATATTTT. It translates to CSARRVTGVSGNTIYF.

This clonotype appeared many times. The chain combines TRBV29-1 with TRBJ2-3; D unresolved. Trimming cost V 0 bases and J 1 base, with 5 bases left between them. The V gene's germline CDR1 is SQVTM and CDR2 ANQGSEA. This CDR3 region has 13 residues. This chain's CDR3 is CSVEERRTDTQYF. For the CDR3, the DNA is TGCAGCGTTGAAGAACGGCGCACAGATACGCAGTATTTT.

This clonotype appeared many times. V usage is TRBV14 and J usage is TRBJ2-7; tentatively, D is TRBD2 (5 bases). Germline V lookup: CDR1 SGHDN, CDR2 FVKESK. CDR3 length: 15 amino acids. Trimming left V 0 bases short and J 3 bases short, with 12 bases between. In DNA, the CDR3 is TGTGCCAGCAGCCAAGAAGGGTTCGGGATCTACGAGCAGTACTTC. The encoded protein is CASSQEGFGIYEQYF.

In DNA form, the CDR3 reads TGTGCCAGCAGCCTTCGTTGGGAAGATACGCAGTATTTT. It is translated as CASSLRWEDTQYF. The chain couples TRBV3-1 to TRBJ2-3, with D unclear. CDR1 and CDR2 from the germline V gene are LGHDT and YNNKEL (reference sequence). The V end lost 4 bases, the J end lost 5 bases, and 10 bases lay between the germline ends. The CDR3 runs 13 residues.